A single sample gave rise to the 20 T cell receptor beta chains below, sequenced in a study of blood T cell repertoires in COVID-19. The repertoire was sequenced with immunoSEQ multiplex PCR; TCRdb's copy has only in-frame clones and lacks some. The sample includes approximately 280,000 clones, roughly 85% seen only once; the top ten take approximately 5.1%. Sequenced sample: peripheral blood. The origin of the receptors is a middle-aged man with active or convalescent COVID-19.

The chain couples TRBV5-1 to TRBJ1-2; 8 positions agree with TRBD1. The length of the CDR3 is 15 residues. V shed 3 bases and J 4 bases; nucleotides not matched to a gene: 8. Germline V gene data show CDR1 as SGHRS and CDR2 as YFSETQ. CDR3 protein: CASSSRTGKGYGYTF. In nucleotides, the CDR3 is TGCGCCAGCAGCTCCCGGACAGGGAAGGGCTATGGCTACACCTTC.

The V call is TRBV3-1 (or the pseudogene TRBV3-2), the J call TRBJ2-7; the D gene is possibly TRBD1 (5 bases). CDR1 LGHDT and CDR2 YNNKEL come from the germline V gene (reference sequence). CDR3 length equals 14 residues. V lost 4 bases and J 3 bases, leaving 13 bases between the germline ends. The DNA of the CDR3 is TGTGCCAGCAGCCGAGGAAGGGGCTTCTACGAGCAGTACTTC. It yields the protein CASSRGRGFYEQYF.

DNA for the CDR3: TGTGCCAGCAGCTTAGAGGAGGGTGGCAATCAGCCCCAGCATTTT. Translated, it gives CASSLEEGGNQPQHF. This rearrangement joins TRBV7-6 to TRBJ1-5; no definite D call. The CDR3 totals 15 residues. Germline V gives CDR1 SGHVS, CDR2 FNYEAQ. V lost 1 base, J lost 2 bases, and 9 bases lay in between.

CDR3 sequence reads: CASSLIGLAGDEQFF. CDR3 coding DNA: TGCGCCAGCAGCTTGATTGGACTAGCGGGAGATGAGCAGTTCTTC. The rearrangement links TRBV5-1 to TRBJ2-1, with 13 positions matching TRBD2. The J segment lost 8 bases and the V segment lost 1 base, leaving 3 bases of the junction unmatched. This CDR3 is 15 amino acids long. In germline, CDR1 is SGHRS, CDR2 YFSETQ.

This rearrangement joins TRBV10-3 to TRBJ2-5; 13 bases fit TRBD2. The CDR3 contains 14 residues. The V gene's germline CDR1 is ENHRY and CDR2 SYGVKD. V shed 2 bases and J 13 bases; nucleotides not matched to a gene: 7. CDR3 sequence reads: CAISEPLAGGPLYF. The CDR3 DNA follows: TGTGCCATCAGTGAGCCACTAGCGGGAGGGCCACTGTACTTC.

The V call is TRBV6-6, the J call TRBJ2-7; 9 bases are a match to TRBD1. The length of the CDR3 is 15 residues. V dropped 4 bases and J dropped 5; count of bases not matched to a gene: 9. The V gene's germline CDR1 is MNHNY and CDR2 SVGAGI (reference sequence). Here the CDR3 DNA reads TGTGCCAGCAGTTGGGACCGGGACAGGGTCGACGAGCAGTACTTC. It codes for CASSWDRDRVDEQYF.

The chain combines TRBV5-1 with TRBJ1-4; 9 bases fit TRBD1. Germline V lookup: CDR1 SGHRS, CDR2 YFSETQ. V lost 4 bases to trimming and J lost 5 bases; unmatched junction nucleotides: 3. The CDR3 loop spans 14 amino acids. The CDR3 loop reads CASSTGGSNEKLFF. The DNA for the CDR3 is TGCGCCAGCAGCACAGGGGGCAGCAATGAAAAACTGTTTTTT.

The rearrangement links TRBV30 to TRBJ2-7; possible D gene TRBD2, 7 bases. This CDR3 has 13 residues. V was cut by 4 bases and J by 9 bases, with 19 bases left in between. CDR1 GTSNPN and CDR2 SVGIG come from the germline V gene (reference sequence). The CDR3 DNA reads TGTGCCTGGAAGTCGGGGGGCATGCAGCGGCAGTACTTC. This sequence encodes CAWKSGGMQRQYF.

The rearrangement links TRBV6-5 to TRBJ1-2; D unresolved. The germline V gene encodes CDR1 MNHEY and CDR2 SVGAGI. The CDR3 extends over 15 amino acids. Deletions cut 6 bases from V and 3 bases from J, with 17 bases between. The CDR3, as DNA: TGTGCCAGCAGGGAGGCTCAAGGACGGTACTATGGCTACACCTTC. It is translated as CASREAQGRYYGYTF.

The sample holds a few counts of this clone. The gene calls are TRBV29-1 and TRBJ1-2; 8 nucleotides line up with TRBD1. The junction had 7 bases not matched to a gene; V was cut back by 2 bases and J by 8 bases. Germline values: CDR1 SQVTM, CDR2 ANQGSEA. CDR3 length: 13 amino acids. The CDR3 loop is CSVERDRGRGYTF. CDR3 nucleotide sequence: TGCAGCGTTGAACGAGACAGGGGAAGAGGCTACACCTTC. The complete variable domain, with remaining parts taken from reference TRBV29-1 and TRBJ1-2, reads SAVISQKPSRDICQRGTSLTIQCQVDSQVTMMFWYRQQPGQSLTLIATANQGSEATYESGFVIDKFPISRPNLTFSTLTVSNMSPEDSSIYLCSVERDRGRGYTFGSGTRLTVV.

V gene TRBV6-5 combines with J gene TRBJ1-1, with D uncertain. The germline V gene has CDR1 MNHEY and CDR2 SVGAGI. V lost 2 bases and J 7 bases, leaving 14 bases between the germline ends. This CDR3 has 14 residues. CDR3 nucleotides: TGTGCCAGCAGTTACCGAACTACCGGGAGTGAAGCTTTCTTT. Its translation is CASSYRTTGSEAFF.

The rearrangement links TRBV5-4 to TRBJ1-2; a possible D gene is TRBD1 (5 bases). With 4 bases removed from V and 0 bases from J, the gap between germline ends came to 16 bases. The CDR3 spans 16 residues. The germline V gene has CDR1 SGHNT and CDR2 YYREEE (reference sequence). CDR3 amino acids: CASSPPGGESNYGYTF. The CDR3, as DNA: TGTGCCAGCAGCCCCCCCGGGGGGGAGTCTAACTATGGCTACACCTTC.

The table lists this clone with a few counts. This chain joins TRBV2 and TRBJ1-1; unclear D gene. The V gene's germline CDR1 is SNHLY and CDR2 FYNNEI. This CDR3 has 9 amino acids. With 7 bases removed from V and 8 bases from J, the gap between germline ends came to 5 bases. As DNA, the CDR3 is TGTGCCAGCACACGGGAAGCTTTCTTT. Translation gives CASTREAFF. Looking up the rest from reference TRBV2 and TRBJ1-1 gives the full variable domain: EPEVTQTPSHQVTQMGQEVILRCVPISNHLYFYWYRQILGQKVEFLVSFYNNEISEKSEIFDDQFSVERPDGSNFTLKIRSTKLEDSAMYFCASTREAFFGQGTRLTVV.

This chain links TRBV6-6 with TRBJ2-2, with TRBD2 identical over 10 bases. J gave up 5 bases and V 6 bases, and 9 bases lay outside the gene matches. This CDR3 spans 16 amino acids. Germline V gene lookup returns CDR1 MNHNY and CDR2 SVGAGI (reference sequence). In nucleotides, the CDR3 is TGTGCCAGCAGCCGATCTAGCGGGAGAGGTACCGGGGAGCTGTTTTTT. Translated: CASSRSSGRGTGELFF.

The chain combines TRBV28 with TRBJ2-7; the match to TRBD2 covers 10 bases. V lost 8 bases to trimming and J lost 7 bases; unmatched junction nucleotides: 8. The CDR3 extends over 13 amino acids. Germline loops: CDR1 MDHEN, CDR2 SYDVKM. Here the CDR3 reads CASSLAGAGEQYF. CDR3 in DNA: TGTGCCAGCTCCCTAGCGGGAGCAGGGGAGCAGTACTTC.

The rearrangement links TRBV5-1 to TRBJ2-3; D is possibly TRBD2 (6 bases). This CDR3 region has 14 residues. Trimming stripped 4 bases from V and 3 bases from J, with 12 bases between. Germline V gives CDR1 SGHRS, CDR2 YFSETQ. CDR3 amino acids: CASSTGAVTDTQYF. In DNA, the CDR3 is TGCGCCAGCAGCACGGGAGCCGTAACAGATACGCAGTATTTT.

The chain carries TRBV12-5 and TRBJ2-1, with a tentative D call TRBD1 (5 bases). CDR1 LGHNT and CDR2 FRNRAP come from the germline V gene. Between the trimmed V and J ends, which lost 10 bases and 8 bases, there was a span of 21 bases. The CDR3 length is 14 residues. The CDR3 region is CATITPAGNDEQFF. In nucleotides, the CDR3 is TGTGCTACGATCACCCCGGCAGGGAACGATGAGCAGTTCTTC.

This chain joins TRBV2 and TRBJ1-2; 9 bases are shared with TRBD1. V lost 6 bases, J lost 5 bases, and 10 bases stayed unmatched. CDR1 and CDR2 from the germline V gene are SNHLY and FYNNEI. The CDR3 has 15 amino acids. CDR3: CASRSGTGPRYGYTF. The CDR3 DNA reads as TGTGCCAGCAGGAGCGGGACAGGGCCCCGATATGGCTACACCTTC.

Remarks on this clone: One end of the junction fails to match germline, which may point to a read error. This chain uses TRBV19 with TRBJ1-2; possible D gene TRBD1, 5 bases. From germline, CDR1 is LNHDA and CDR2 SQIVND (reference sequence). The CDR3 runs to 17 residues. The CDR3 here is CASSITLDGGTNYGYTF. The CDR3 nucleotides read TGTGCCAGTAGTATCACCCTTGACGGTGGGACTAATTATGGCTACACCTTC.

The chain has TRBV5-1 and TRBJ1-1, with D possibly TRBD1 on 6 matching bases. Germline assignment: CDR1 SGHRS and CDR2 YFSETQ. Trimming shortened V by 4 bases and J by 3 bases, and 16 bases separated the two germline ends. The CDR3 extends over 15 amino acids. The CDR3 reads CASSKSYGGYTEAFF. In nucleotides, the CDR3 is TGCGCCAGCAGCAAGAGCTATGGGGGCTACACTGAAGCTTTCTTT.